The rows below give T cell receptor beta chains drawn from one sample of a study of neurological immune-mediated disorders. Via MiXCR, TCRdb re-called the 5' RACE reads, giving one row per CDR3 protein. Among some 38,000 distinct CDR3 sequences listed, 11% were seen once. The sequenced sample was PBMCs. The origin of the receptors is a man aged 55 to 69 with HTLV-1-associated myelopathy (HAM/TSP). CDR3s include the opening cysteine and the closing phenylalanine or tryptophan. D genes are given only for firm matches. Expanded clones are given a class, and other clones once, few, many or no size at all.

CDR3aa: CASSHGPPRTDTQYF
CDR3nt: TGTGCCAGCAGCCATGGACCGCCGCGCACAGATACGCAGTATTTT
abundance: many
j_gene: TRBJ2-3
v_gene: TRBV3-1
d_gene: NA

CDR3aa: CASSSFWGSGRFSDTQYF
CDR3nt: TGTGCCAGCAGTTCGTTCTGGGGTAGCGGGAGATTTTCAGATACGCAGTATTTT
abundance: many
j_gene: TRBJ2-3
v_gene: TRBV28
d_gene: TRBD2

CDR3aa: CASDTTRGQAYEAFF
CDR3nt: TGTGCCAGCGATACAACGAGGGGACAGGCCTATGAAGCTTTCTTT
abundance: many
j_gene: TRBJ1-1
v_gene: TRBV5-6
d_gene: TRBD1

CDR3aa: CASSLYQGARQPQHF
CDR3nt: TGTGCCAGCAGTTTATACCAGGGGGCGAGGCAGCCCCAGCATTTT
abundance: many
j_gene: TRBJ1-5
v_gene: TRBV28
d_gene: TRBD1

CDR3aa: CASWIYGYTF
CDR3nt: TGCGCCAGCTGGATCTATGGCTACACCTTC
abundance: many
j_gene: TRBJ1-2
v_gene: TRBV4-1
d_gene: NA

CDR3aa: CASSPLPGRANDTQYF
CDR3nt: TGTGCCAGCTCACCACTCCCAGGGAGGGCCAATGATACGCAGTATTTT
abundance: many
j_gene: TRBJ2-3
v_gene: TRBV18
d_gene: TRBD2

CDR3aa: CASSKAEQRTSNTGELFF
CDR3nt: TGTGCCAGCAGCAAAGCGGAACAGCGAACCTCGAACACCGGGGAGCTGTTTTTT
abundance: many
j_gene: TRBJ2-2
v_gene: TRBV21-1
d_gene: NA

CDR3aa: CATSIGIDNEQFF
CDR3nt: TGTGCCACCTCGATAGGGATAGACAATGAGCAGTTCTTC
abundance: many
j_gene: TRBJ2-1
v_gene: TRBV19
d_gene: NA

CDR3aa: CSASPTAKEAFF
CDR3nt: TGCAGTGCTAGTCCGACAGCCAAAGAAGCTTTCTTT
abundance: NA
j_gene: TRBJ1-1
v_gene: TRBV20-1
d_gene: NA

CDR3aa: CASSQGTSTQYF
CDR3nt: TGTGCCAGCAGCCAAGGGACATCTACGCAGTATTTT
abundance: NA
j_gene: TRBJ2-3
v_gene: TRBV3-1
d_gene: NA

CDR3aa: CASSLQGTNTEAFF
CDR3nt: TGCGCCAGCAGCTTGCAGGGGACCAACACTGAAGCTTTCTTT
abundance: many
j_gene: TRBJ1-1
v_gene: TRBV5-1
d_gene: NA

CDR3aa: CASTLDRPNEAFF
CDR3nt: TGTGCCAGCACCCTCGACAGGCCTAACGAAGCTTTCTTT
abundance: many
j_gene: TRBJ1-1
v_gene: TRBV12-3/TRBV12-4
d_gene: NA

CDR3aa: CASSLGEVNQPQHF
CDR3nt: TGTGCCAGCAGCTTGGGGGAGGTCAATCAGCCCCAGCATTTT
abundance: many
j_gene: TRBJ1-5
v_gene: TRBV7-8
d_gene: NA

CDR3aa: CASSPQSRHEQYF
CDR3nt: TGTGCCAGCAGCCCCCAGTCCCGCCACGAGCAGTACTTC
abundance: many
j_gene: TRBJ2-7
v_gene: TRBV11-2
d_gene: NA